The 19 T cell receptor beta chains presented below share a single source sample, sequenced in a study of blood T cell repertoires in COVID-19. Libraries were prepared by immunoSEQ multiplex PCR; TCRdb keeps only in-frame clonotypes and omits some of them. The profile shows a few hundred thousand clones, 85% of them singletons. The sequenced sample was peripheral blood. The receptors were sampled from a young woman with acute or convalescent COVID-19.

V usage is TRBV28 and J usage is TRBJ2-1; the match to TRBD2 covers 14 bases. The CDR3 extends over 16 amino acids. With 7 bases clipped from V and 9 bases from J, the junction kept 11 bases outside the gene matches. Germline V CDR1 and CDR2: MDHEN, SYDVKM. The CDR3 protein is CASKTLGLAGVGEQFF. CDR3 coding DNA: TGTGCCAGCAAGACCCTGGGACTAGCGGGAGTCGGTGAGCAGTTCTTC.

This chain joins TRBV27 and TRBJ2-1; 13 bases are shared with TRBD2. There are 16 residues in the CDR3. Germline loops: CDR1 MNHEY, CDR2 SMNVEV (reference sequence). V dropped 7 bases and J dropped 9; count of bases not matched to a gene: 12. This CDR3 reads CASNALWTSGSGEQFF. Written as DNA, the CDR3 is TGTGCCAGCAACGCTCTATGGACTAGCGGGAGCGGTGAGCAGTTCTTC.

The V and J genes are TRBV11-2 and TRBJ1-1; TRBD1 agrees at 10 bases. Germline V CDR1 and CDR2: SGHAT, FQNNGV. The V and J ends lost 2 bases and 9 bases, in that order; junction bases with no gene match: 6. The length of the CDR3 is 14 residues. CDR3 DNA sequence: TGTGCCAGCAGCTTAACTGGGACAGGGGATCAAGCTTTCTTT. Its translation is CASSLTGTGDQAFF.

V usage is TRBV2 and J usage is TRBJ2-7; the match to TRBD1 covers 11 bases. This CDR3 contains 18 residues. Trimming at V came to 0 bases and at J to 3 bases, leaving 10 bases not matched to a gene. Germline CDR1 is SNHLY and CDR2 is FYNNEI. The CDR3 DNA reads TGTGCCAGCAGTGAAGCGCTTCTGGGGACAGGGGGTAACTACGAGCAGTACTTC. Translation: CASSEALLGTGGNYEQYF.

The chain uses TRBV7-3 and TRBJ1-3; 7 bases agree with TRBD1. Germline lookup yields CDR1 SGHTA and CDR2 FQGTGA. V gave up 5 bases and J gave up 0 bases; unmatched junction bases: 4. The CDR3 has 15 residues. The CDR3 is CASSGAGGSGNTIYF. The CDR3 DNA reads TGTGCCAGCAGCGGTGCAGGGGGCTCTGGAAACACCATATATTTT.

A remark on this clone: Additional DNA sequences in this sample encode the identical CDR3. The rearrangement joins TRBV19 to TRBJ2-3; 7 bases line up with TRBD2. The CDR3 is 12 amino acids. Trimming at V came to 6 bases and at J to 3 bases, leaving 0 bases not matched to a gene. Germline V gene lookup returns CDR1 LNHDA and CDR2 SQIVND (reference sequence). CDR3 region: CASSGRTDTQYF. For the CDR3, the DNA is TGTGCCAGTAGCGGGAGGACAGATACGCAGTATTTT.

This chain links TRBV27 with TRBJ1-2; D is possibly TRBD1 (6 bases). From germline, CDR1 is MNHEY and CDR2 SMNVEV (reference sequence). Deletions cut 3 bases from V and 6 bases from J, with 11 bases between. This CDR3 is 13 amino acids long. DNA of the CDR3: TGTGCCAGCAGTTTTAACAGGGCCCATGGCTACACCTTC. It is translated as CASSFNRAHGYTF.

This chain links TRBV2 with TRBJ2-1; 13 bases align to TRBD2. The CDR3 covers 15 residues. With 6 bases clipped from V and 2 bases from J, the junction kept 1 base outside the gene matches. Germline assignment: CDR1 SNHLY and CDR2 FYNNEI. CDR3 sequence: CASRGTSGTYNEQFF. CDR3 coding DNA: TGTGCCAGCAGAGGGACTAGCGGGACCTACAATGAGCAGTTCTTC.

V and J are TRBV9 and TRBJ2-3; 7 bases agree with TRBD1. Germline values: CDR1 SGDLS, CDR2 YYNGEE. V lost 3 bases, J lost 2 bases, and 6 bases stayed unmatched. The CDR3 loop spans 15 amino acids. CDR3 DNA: TGTGCCAGCAGCGCGGGGACAGATTCCACAGATACGCAGTATTTT. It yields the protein CASSAGTDSTDTQYF.

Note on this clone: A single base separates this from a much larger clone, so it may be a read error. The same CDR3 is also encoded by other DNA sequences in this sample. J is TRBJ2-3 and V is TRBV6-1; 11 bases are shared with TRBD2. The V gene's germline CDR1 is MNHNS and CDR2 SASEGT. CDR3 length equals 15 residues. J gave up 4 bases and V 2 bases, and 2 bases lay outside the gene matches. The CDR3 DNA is TGTGCCAGCAGTGAATTAGCGGGGGGGCCAGATACGCAGTATTTT. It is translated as CASSELAGGPDTQYF.

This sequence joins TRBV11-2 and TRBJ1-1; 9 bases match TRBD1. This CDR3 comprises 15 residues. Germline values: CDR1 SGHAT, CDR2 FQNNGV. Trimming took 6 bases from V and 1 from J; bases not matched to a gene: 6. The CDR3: CASRPGQGGNTEAFF. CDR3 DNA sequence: TGTGCCAGCAGACCGGGACAGGGAGGGAACACTGAAGCTTTCTTT.

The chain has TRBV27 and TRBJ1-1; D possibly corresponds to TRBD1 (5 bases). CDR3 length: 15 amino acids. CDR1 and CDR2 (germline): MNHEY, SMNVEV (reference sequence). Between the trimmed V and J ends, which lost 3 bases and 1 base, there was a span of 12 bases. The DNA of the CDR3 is TGTGCCAGCAGTTTGAATGGACACCCGAACACTGAAGCTTTCTTT. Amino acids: CASSLNGHPNTEAFF.

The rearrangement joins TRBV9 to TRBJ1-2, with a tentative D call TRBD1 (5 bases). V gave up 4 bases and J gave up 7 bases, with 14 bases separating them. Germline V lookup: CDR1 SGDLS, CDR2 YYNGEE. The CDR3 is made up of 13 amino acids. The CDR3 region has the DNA TGTGCCAGCAGCTTCGAAGACAGTTTTGGCTACACCTTC. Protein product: CASSFEDSFGYTF.

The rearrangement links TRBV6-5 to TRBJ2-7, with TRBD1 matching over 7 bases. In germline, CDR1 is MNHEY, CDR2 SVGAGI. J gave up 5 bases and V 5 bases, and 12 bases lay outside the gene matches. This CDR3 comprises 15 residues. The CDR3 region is CASSTPDRDQNEQYF. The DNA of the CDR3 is TGTGCCAGCAGTACCCCCGACAGGGATCAGAACGAGCAGTACTTC.

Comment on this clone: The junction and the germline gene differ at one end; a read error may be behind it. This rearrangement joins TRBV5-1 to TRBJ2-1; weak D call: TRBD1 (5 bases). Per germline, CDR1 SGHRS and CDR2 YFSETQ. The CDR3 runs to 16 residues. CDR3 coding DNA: TGCGCCAGCAGCTTGGAAGGGGCCCTCTCCTACAATGAGCAATTCTTC. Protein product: CASSLEGALSYNEQFF.

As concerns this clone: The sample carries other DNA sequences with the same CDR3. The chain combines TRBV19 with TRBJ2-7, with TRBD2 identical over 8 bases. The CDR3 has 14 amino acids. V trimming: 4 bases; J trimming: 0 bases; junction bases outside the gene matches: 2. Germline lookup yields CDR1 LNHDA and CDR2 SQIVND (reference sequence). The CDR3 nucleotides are TGTGCCAGTAGTACAGCGGGAGCCTCCTACGAGCAGTACTTC. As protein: CASSTAGASYEQYF.

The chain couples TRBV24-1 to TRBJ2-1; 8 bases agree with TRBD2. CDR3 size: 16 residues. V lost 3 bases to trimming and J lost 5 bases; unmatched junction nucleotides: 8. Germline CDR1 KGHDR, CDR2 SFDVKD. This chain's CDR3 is CATSDPGLAGNNEQFF. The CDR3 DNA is TGTGCCACCAGTGATCCCGGACTAGCAGGCAACAATGAGCAGTTCTTC.

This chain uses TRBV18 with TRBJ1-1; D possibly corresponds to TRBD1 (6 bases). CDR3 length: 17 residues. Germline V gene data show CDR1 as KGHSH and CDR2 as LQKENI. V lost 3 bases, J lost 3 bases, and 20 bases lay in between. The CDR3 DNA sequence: TGTGCCAGCTCACCCTCCCAGGGGAGGGTCGTGGACACTGAAGCTTTCTTT. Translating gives CASSPSQGRVVDTEAFF.

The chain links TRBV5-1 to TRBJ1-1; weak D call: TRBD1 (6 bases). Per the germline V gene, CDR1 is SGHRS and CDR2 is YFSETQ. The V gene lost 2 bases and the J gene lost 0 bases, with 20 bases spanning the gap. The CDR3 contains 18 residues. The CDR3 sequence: CASSFSRGTVGLNTEAFF. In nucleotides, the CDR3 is TGCGCCAGCAGCTTCTCCAGGGGTACGGTAGGCTTGAACACTGAAGCTTTCTTT. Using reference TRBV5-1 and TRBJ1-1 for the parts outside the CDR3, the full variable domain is KAGVTQTPRYLIKTRGQQVTLSCSPISGHRSVSWYQQTPGQGLQFLFEYFSETQRNKGNFPGRFSGRQFSNSRSEMNVSTLELGDSALYLCASSFSRGTVGLNTEAFFGQGTRLTVV.